This T cell receptor beta chain was identified during a study of blood T cell repertoires in COVID-19. Clones were read by immunoSEQ multiplex PCR, and TCRdb kept only the in-frame ones, dropping some. The table records approximately 260,000 clones, under 90% of them present only once. Germline V lookup: CDR1 LNHNV, CDR2 YYDKDF (reference sequence). Trimming left V 3 bases short and J 8 bases short, with 14 bases between. The CDR3 has 14 amino acids. The sample consisted of PBMCs or T cells enriched from blood (not recorded which). The source of this sequence is a woman aged 55-69 years who had recovered from COVID-19. This chain joins TRBV15 and TRBJ1-5; D not certain. The CDR3 spells CATSSPVRSEPQHF. DNA for the CDR3: TGTGCCACCAGCAGTCCCGTGAGGAGTGAGCCCCAGCATTTT. The entire variable domain, with the rest obtained from reference TRBV15 and TRBJ1-5, is as follows: DAMVIQNPRYQVTQFGKPVTLSCSQTLNHNVMYWYQQKSSQAPKLLFHYYDKDFNNEADTPDNFQSRRPNTSFCFLDIRSPGLGDTAMYLCATSSPVRSEPQHFGDGTRLSIL.